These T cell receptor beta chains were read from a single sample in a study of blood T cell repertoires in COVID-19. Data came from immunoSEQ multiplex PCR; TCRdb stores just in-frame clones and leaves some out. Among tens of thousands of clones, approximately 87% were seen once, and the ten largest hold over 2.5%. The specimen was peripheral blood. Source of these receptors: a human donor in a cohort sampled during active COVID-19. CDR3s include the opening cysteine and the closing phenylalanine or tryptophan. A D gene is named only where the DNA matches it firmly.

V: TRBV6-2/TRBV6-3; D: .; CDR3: CASSPQETQYF
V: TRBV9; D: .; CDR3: CASSLDNQETQYF
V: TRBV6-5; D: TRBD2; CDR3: CASRGLAGANEQFF
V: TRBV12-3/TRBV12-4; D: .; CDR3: CASSSSSDYEQYF
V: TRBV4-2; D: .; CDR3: CASSQAVTNTEAFF
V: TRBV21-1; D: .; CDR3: CASSKVADRGCPSWNSPLHF
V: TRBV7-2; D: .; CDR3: CASSLDGLVGNTIYF
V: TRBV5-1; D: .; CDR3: CASSLRRVDEQYF
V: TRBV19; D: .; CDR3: CASTSAGLTGNQPQHF
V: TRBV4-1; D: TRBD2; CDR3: CASSQDRFVGGGAGEQYF
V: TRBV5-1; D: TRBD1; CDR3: CASSLGEGATSGANVLTF
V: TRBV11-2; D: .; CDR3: CASSLVRDQNGYTF